A single T cell receptor (beta chain) is shown here with its context. CDR1 and CDR2 (germline): SGHVS, FQNEAQ. The CDR3 runs to 19 residues. Trimming shortened V by 4 bases and J by 0 bases, and 22 bases separated the two germline ends. These data come from a study of blood T cell repertoires in COVID-19. Study-wide background: Sites across the United States, Italy and Spain contributed samples from acute and convalescent COVID-19. T cells, B-cell-depleted T cells, or PBMCs provided the cDNA or gDNA that served as material.

In the authors' workflow: Researchers report that nucleated cell counts were estimated from reference gene primer amplification. The table came from immunoSEQ multiplex PCR; TCRdb's copy has only in-frame clones and leaves some out. V, J and clone size reflect that table, while D and trimming were determined from the DNA. The table has fewer than 300,000 clones, around 90% seen once. Sequencing was performed on peripheral blood. This TCR came from a man aged 55 to 69 who had recovered from COVID-19. The chain is built from TRBV7-8 and TRBJ1-5, with a possible D match to TRBD1 (6 bases). DNA of the CDR3: TGTGCCAGCAGCTCAGGGAACAGGGTTCCGTCATATAGCAATCAGCCCCAGCATTTT. Protein product: CASSSGNRVPSYSNQPQHF.